Listed below are T cell receptor beta chains from one sample, sequenced in a study of shared clonotypes between healthy human individuals. Method: immunoSEQ multiplex PCR; TCRdb's copy keeps in-frame clones and lacks some. The sample shows roughly 1,800,000 clones, about 95% of them seen only once. The sequencing input was naive CD8+ T cells sorted from blood. These receptors were collected from a man between 18 and 29 years old in good health. Each CDR3 is given with its conserved first and last residue. A D gene is named only where the DNA matches it firmly.

D gene: NA
V gene: TRBV10-3
J gene: TRBJ1-4
CDR3 DNA: TGTGCCATCAGCTGGGATACTGAAAAACTGTTTTTT
CDR3 protein: CAISWDTEKLFF

D gene: NA
V gene: TRBV27
J gene: TRBJ2-3
CDR3 DNA: TGTGCCAGCAGTAGCAGGCTGCTTACTAGCACAGATACGCAGTATTTT
CDR3 protein: CASSSRLLTSTDTQYF

D gene: NA
V gene: TRBV13
J gene: TRBJ2-3
CDR3 DNA: TGTGCCAGCAGCTTAGCATCTGGCGATACGCAGTATTTT
CDR3 protein: CASSLASGDTQYF

D gene: NA
V gene: TRBV25-1
J gene: TRBJ2-6
CDR3 DNA: TGTGCCAGCAGTGAATCAAGGGGTCCTGGGGCCAACGTCCTGACTTTC
CDR3 protein: CASSESRGPGANVLTF

D gene: TRBD1
V gene: TRBV29-1
J gene: TRBJ1-1
CDR3 DNA: TGCAGCGGCCGCGGACAGGGCGTATCTGAAGCTTTCTTT
CDR3 protein: CSGRGQGVSEAFF

D gene: TRBD2
V gene: TRBV28
J gene: TRBJ2-3
CDR3 DNA: TGTGCCAGCGGAAAATTCGGGGGGGCAGCAGATACGCAGTATTTT
CDR3 protein: CASGKFGGAADTQYF

D gene: TRBD2
V gene: TRBV9
J gene: TRBJ2-1
CDR3 DNA: TGTGCCAGCAGCACCTACGGACTAGCGGGGACCAATGAGCAGTTCTTC
CDR3 protein: CASSTYGLAGTNEQFF

D gene: NA
V gene: TRBV28
J gene: TRBJ2-7
CDR3 DNA: TGTGCCAGCAGCTATATTTTCCCCGAGCAGTACTTC
CDR3 protein: CASSYIFPEQYF

D gene: TRBD1
V gene: TRBV5-4
J gene: TRBJ1-2
CDR3 DNA: TGTGCCAGCAGCTTAGGCACAGGGGTTAACTCTAACTATGGCTACACCTTC
CDR3 protein: CASSLGTGVNSNYGYTF

D gene: TRBD1
V gene: TRBV28
J gene: TRBJ2-7
CDR3 DNA: TGTGCCAGCAGTTTTTGGGACAGGGGTGTCTACGAGCAGTACTTC
CDR3 protein: CASSFWDRGVYEQYF